The T cell receptor beta chain under discussion was sequenced for a study of T cells after yellow fever vaccination. This clonotype occurred a few times. This CDR3 contains 13 residues. Per the germline V gene, CDR1 is SGHVS and CDR2 is FQNEAQ. The V end lost 3 bases, the J end lost 8 bases, and 11 bases lay between the germline ends. One entry per CDR3 protein results from TCRdb running MiXCR on the 5' RACE reads. The table includes roughly 160,000 distinct CDR3 sequences, over 7% detected once. The sequence was collected from a young man who received the YFV17D yellow fever vaccine. The sequenced sample was CD8+ T cells sorted from PBMCs, obtained 45 days after the yellow fever booster vaccination. The chain uses TRBV7-8 and TRBJ2-1; D uncertain. The CDR3 reads CASSFRPSDEQFF. The DNA of the CDR3 is TGTGCCAGCAGCTTCAGGCCCTCCGATGAGCAGTTCTTC.